The next 17 T cell receptor beta chains were all read from a single sample in a study of blood T cell repertoires in COVID-19. Profiled with immunoSEQ multiplex PCR; TCRdb holds only in-frame clones, not every one. The sample lists some 40,000 clones; approximately 78% were seen once. Sequences were obtained from peripheral blood. Receptors originate from a human donor in a cohort sampled during active or convalescent COVID-19. The donor label of this sample is uncertain.

The gene calls are TRBV6-5 and TRBJ1-1; 7 bases match TRBD1. Germline assignment: CDR1 MNHEY and CDR2 SVGAGI. This CDR3 has 15 residues. Trimming removed 7 bases from V and 4 bases from J; junction bases left unmatched: 12. In DNA, the CDR3 is TGTGCCAGCACTACTCACAGGGGAGTGAGCACTGAAGCTTTCTTT. Amino acids: CASTTHRGVSTEAFF.

The table lists this clone with a count of one. The J gene is TRBJ2-5, the V gene TRBV5-5, with TRBD1 matching 11 bases. CDR1 is SGHKS, CDR2 YYEKEE, per germline (reference sequence). V was clipped by 4 bases and J by 2 bases; unmatched bases: 4. CDR3 length equals 15 residues. In DNA form, the CDR3 reads TGTGCCAGCAGCAGGGGGACAGGGGGGCAAGAGACCCAGTACTTC. Its protein product is CASSRGTGGQETQYF.

CDR3 protein: CAIRGSEGSTDTQYF. As DNA, the CDR3 is TGTGCCATCAGGGGCTCGGAGGGCAGCACAGATACGCAGTATTTT. The chain joins TRBV10-3 to TRBJ2-3, with D possibly TRBD2 on 6 matching bases. This CDR3 contains 15 residues. Germline-derived CDR1 and CDR2 are ENHRY and SYGVKD. The germline V and J ends were trimmed by 6 bases and 0 bases, with 13 bases remaining between them.

This clone came up a few times. This chain joins TRBV4-1 and TRBJ2-7; D possibly corresponds to TRBD1 (6 bases). The CDR3 covers 15 residues. CDR1 and CDR2 (germline): MGHRA, YSYEKL. The V end was cut by 4 bases, the J end by 2 bases, with 15 bases between. CDR3 DNA: TGCGCCAGCAGCCGACAGGCAGACAAACCCTACGAGCAGTACTTC. It encodes CASSRQADKPYEQYF.

The chain employs TRBV25-1 and TRBJ2-2; TRBD1 matches at 8 bases. This CDR3 spans 14 amino acids. The germline V gene encodes CDR1 MGHDK and CDR2 SYGVNS. Unmatched junction bases numbered 5, after V lost 4 bases and J lost 7 bases. The CDR3 reads CASSGQGAIGELFF. CDR3 DNA: TGTGCCAGCAGTGGGCAGGGGGCAATCGGGGAGCTGTTTTTT.

This chain uses TRBV19 with TRBJ1-2, with 8 bases identical to TRBD1. V trimming: 5 bases; J trimming: 8 bases; junction bases outside the gene matches: 1. This CDR3 is 11 amino acids long. Germline values: CDR1 LNHDA, CDR2 SQIVND (reference sequence). CDR3 loop: CASSDRGGYTF. The DNA for the CDR3 is TGTGCCAGTAGTGACAGGGGAGGCTACACCTTC.

The CDR3 is CASSLAGVLAKNIQYF. The CDR3 DNA reads as TGTGCCAGCAGCTTAGCAGGGGTTCTAGCCAAAAACATTCAGTACTTC. The chain uses TRBV7-2 and TRBJ2-4; TRBD1 is a possible D gene (5 bases). In germline, CDR1 is SGHTA, CDR2 FQGNSA. The CDR3 length is 16 residues. V lost 0 bases and J lost 0, with 9 bases in between.

This clone was seen a single time. The chain has TRBV10-2 and TRBJ2-2; D is perhaps TRBD1 (6 bases). The germline CDR1 and CDR2 sequences are WSHSY and SAAADI. The CDR3 totals 14 residues. V lost 2 bases and J 5 bases, leaving 9 bases between the germline ends. CDR3 coding DNA: TGCGCCAGCAGTGAGACAGGGCGGACCGGGGAGCTGTTTTTT. Translation gives CASSETGRTGELFF.

At least ten counts were recorded for this clone. The rearrangement joins TRBV7-2 to TRBJ1-1; possibly TRBD1 for D (6 bases). The germline gives CDR1 SGHTA, CDR2 FQGNSA. Trimming pared 2 bases from V and 2 bases from J, leaving 12 bases between. This CDR3 comprises 15 residues. The CDR3 sequence: CASSLLAGANTEAFF. DNA for the CDR3: TGTGCCAGCAGCTTATTGGCAGGGGCAAACACTGAAGCTTTCTTT.

The rearrangement uses TRBV7-6 and TRBJ2-5; no reliable D call. Trimming left V 4 bases short and J 0 bases short, with 6 bases between. Germline-derived CDR1 and CDR2 are SGHVS and FNYEAQ. The CDR3 consists of 13 residues. The CDR3 sequence: CASSSGDQETQYF. DNA of the CDR3: TGTGCCAGCAGCTCTGGAGACCAAGAGACCCAGTACTTC.

This chain joins TRBV7-8 and TRBJ2-1, with D unresolved. The CDR3 runs 15 residues. V was trimmed by 4 bases and J by 3 bases, leaving 13 bases between them. Germline V gives CDR1 SGHVS, CDR2 FQNEAQ. The CDR3 here is CASSSRLEFYNEQFF. CDR3 in DNA: TGTGCCAGCAGCTCTCGCCTAGAGTTCTACAATGAGCAGTTCTTC.

The J gene is TRBJ1-1, the V gene TRBV7-2, with D tentatively TRBD1 (5 bases). The CDR3 length is 14 residues. The germline CDR1 and CDR2 sequences are SGHTA and FQGNSA. V lost 5 bases and J 4 bases, leaving 14 bases between the germline ends. The CDR3 nucleotides read TGTGCCAGCAGCCCGGGGGGGTATCGCACTGAAGCTTTCTTT. Translating gives CASSPGGYRTEAFF.

Comment on this clone: It may be a read error: a sequence one base away is much more abundant. This chain connects TRBV6-4 to TRBJ2-7; the match to TRBD1 covers 8 bases. V shed 9 bases and J 9 bases; nucleotides not matched to a gene: 16. Germline CDR1 and CDR2: MRHNA and SNTAGT. The CDR3 has 14 amino acids. As DNA, the CDR3 is TGTGCCAGTACCCGGGACAGGTCTCAACCGGGGCAGTACTTC. This gives the protein CASTRDRSQPGQYF.

The chain's CDR3 is CASSRRKGQGGTQYF. DNA of the CDR3: TGTGCCAGCAGCCGCCGGAAAGGACAGGGGGGGACCCAGTACTTC. This sequence joins TRBV3-1 (or the pseudogene TRBV3-2) and TRBJ2-5; TRBD1 aligns across 10 bases. V shed 4 bases and J 7 bases; nucleotides not matched to a gene: 9. The CDR3 has 15 residues. The germline V gene encodes CDR1 LGHDT and CDR2 YNNKEL (reference sequence).

The rearrangement joins TRBV19 to TRBJ1-4, with D tentatively TRBD1 (5 bases). Germline CDR1 and CDR2: LNHDA and SQIVND (reference sequence). The CDR3 is 14 residues long. The ends were cut back, 2 bases at V and 8 bases at J, with 12 bases in the middle. CDR3 residues: CASSISGLAEKLFF. Here the CDR3 DNA reads TGTGCCAGTAGTATATCGGGACTAGCGGAAAAACTGTTTTTT.

This chain links TRBV5-1 with TRBJ2-3, with D uncertain. The germline CDR1 and CDR2 sequences are SGHRS and YFSETQ. This CDR3 spans 14 amino acids. V shed 2 bases and J shed 0 bases, with 7 bases lying between them. The CDR3 DNA follows: TGCGCCAGCAGCTTAGACACAAGCACAGATACGCAGTATTTT. Protein product: CASSLDTSTDTQYF. Variable domain in full (rest from reference TRBV5-1 and TRBJ2-3): KAGVTQTPRYLIKTRGQQVTLSCSPISGHRSVSWYQQTPGQGLQFLFEYFSETQRNKGNFPGRFSGRQFSNSRSEMNVSTLELGDSALYLCASSLDTSTDTQYFGPGTRLTVL.

The V and J genes are TRBV19 and TRBJ1-3, with 8 bases fitting TRBD1. Losses at the gene ends were 4 bases for V and 5 bases for J; bases not matched to a gene: 4. This CDR3 is 14 amino acids long. Germline lookup yields CDR1 LNHDA and CDR2 SQIVND (reference sequence). DNA for the CDR3: TGTGCCAGTAGTACGACAGGGGCGCGAAACACCATATATTTT. It is translated as CASSTTGARNTIYF. The entire variable domain, with the rest obtained from reference TRBV19 and TRBJ1-3, is as follows: DGGITQSPKYLFRKEGQNVTLSCEQNLNHDAMYWYRQDPGQGLRLIYYSQIVNDFQKGDIAEGYSVSREKKESFPLTVTSAQKNPTAFYLCASSTTGARNTIYFGEGSWLTVV.